Presented here are 3 T cell receptor beta chains from one specimen sequenced in a study of T-cell reconstitution after alpha-beta-depleted transplantation in children. Unique molecular identifiers featured in how the TCRbeta library was prepared. TCRdb redid the calling of the PCR reads with MiXCR, one entry per CDR3 protein. This sample has roughly 300,000 distinct CDR3 sequences, with approximately 9.8% found just once. The material was PBMCs from the stem cell graft donor, obtained from the stem cell graft. The receptors derive from a human donor who donated a stem cell graft to a child with SCID.

This clonotype was seen many times. The V call is TRBV2, the J call TRBJ2-3; a weak D match, TRBD2 (7 bases). V lost 5 bases and J lost 0, with 9 bases in between. CDR1 and CDR2 from the germline V gene are SNHLY and FYNNEI. The CDR3 covers 14 residues. CDR3 sequence (DNA): TGTGCCAGCAGTCCGGGGGGCAGCACAGATACGCAGTATTTT. This sequence encodes CASSPGGSTDTQYF.

This clonotype was found a few times. The chain recombines TRBV15 with TRBJ2-1, with TRBD1 matching over 10 bases. Germline V gene lookup returns CDR1 LNHNV and CDR2 YYDKDF (reference sequence). The CDR3 has 14 residues. The junction had 9 bases not matched to a gene; V was cut back by 8 bases and J by 8 bases. The CDR3 is CATRRETGGHEQFF. CDR3 nucleotide sequence: TGTGCCACCCGGCGGGAGACAGGGGGCCATGAGCAGTTCTTC.

This clonotype has more than one count but fewer than ten. V is TRBV6-5 and J is TRBJ1-6; D may be TRBD1 (5 bases). Per germline, CDR1 MNHEY and CDR2 SVGAGI. This CDR3 has 18 amino acids. The V end was cut by 2 bases, the J end by 3 bases, with 17 bases between. The CDR3, as DNA: TGTGCCAGCAGTTACACTACCCCAACGCAGGGCTATAATTCACCCCTCCACTTT. As protein: CASSYTTPTQGYNSPLHF.